The clone carrying this TCR beta chain was seen a few times. Its antigen is still unknown. TCRdb fed the RACE reads into MiXCR, producing one record per CDR3 protein. The sample yields under 200,000 distinct CDR3 sequences, about 14% seen once. This specimen comes from a study of human T cells and chemical hapten exposure. The wider study: Patch tests put 0.01% DPC on the upper back, and the results were checked at 6 days. Small differences in pooled library volume mainly drove the variation in TCR yields per sample. Study-level results: Patch test score rose with PT1 expanded TCR count, significant at thresholds 8, 16 and 32, not 4.

The time point is: patch test 1, 2 weeks after DPC sensitization. Treatment specified: therapeutic diphenylcyclopropenone sensitization with weekly scalp DPC. The CDR3 has 13 amino acids. Germline lookup yields CDR1 MNHEY and CDR2 SVGAGI. The junction had 7 bases not matched to a gene; V was cut back by 8 bases and J by 5 bases. The sequences come from whole blood, collected in connection with sensitization to the hapten diphenylcyclopropenone (DPC). The TCR originated in a woman under 40 with alopecia areata. Some clones in this sample may be carry-over from other donors' samples. This chain joins TRBV6-5 and TRBJ2-5; 8 bases agree with TRBD1. As DNA, the CDR3 is TGTGCCAGCGGCAGGGGGCGGGGTGAGACCCAGTACTTC. Amino acid sequence: CASGRGRGETQYF.